Shown below are 2 T cell receptor beta chains from a single sample sequenced in a study of blood T cell repertoires in COVID-19 (dated by TCRdb to about 2020). The library came from the immunoSEQ multiplex PCR assay. TCRdb's version of the immuneACCESS table is confined to in-frame rearrangements and falls short of the full clone set. An unresolved V gene accounts for under half of the shortfall where checked; the remainder is of unknown origin. Within this sample are roughly 190,000 clones, with approximately 85% of them counted one time only. The ten most abundant clones make up roughly 8.2% of the sample. The sample consisted of peripheral blood. These receptors originate from a woman aged 60 to 75 with acute or convalescent COVID-19.

The rearrangement uses TRBV2 and TRBJ2-1; the match to TRBD1 covers 11 bases. With V trimmed by 6 bases and J by 2 bases, 6 bases remained unmatched. CDR1 is SNHLY and CDR2 is FYNNEI in the germline V gene. This CDR3 contains 16 residues. The CDR3 DNA follows: TGTGCCAGCAGCCTCGGGACAGGGGGAACCTACAATGAGCAGTTCTTC. Amino acids: CASSLGTGGTYNEQFF.

This clone was counted a single time. This chain links TRBV29-1 with TRBJ1-5; TRBD1 matches 7 bases. CDR1 is SQVTM and CDR2 is ANQGSEA in the germline V gene. The J segment lost 5 bases and the V segment lost 6 bases, leaving 7 bases of the junction unmatched. The CDR3 length is 13 residues. The CDR3: CSVSSGTDQPQHF. For the CDR3, the DNA is TGCAGCGTCTCCTCCGGGACAGATCAGCCCCAGCATTTT.